The 28 T cell receptor beta chains presented below share a single source sample, sequenced in a study of OX40 agonist ivuxolimab in advanced cancers. Libraries were prepared by immunoSEQ multiplex PCR; TCRdb keeps only in-frame clonotypes and omits some of them. The table lists approximately 100,000 clones, 90% of them singletons. The sequences come from CD4+ or CD8+ T cells sorted from blood, collected in a trial of the OX40 agonist ivuxolimab. Receptors originate from an adult with an advanced solid tumor such as melanoma, head and neck, liver or kidney cancer.

This CDR3 reads CASSPAPRGGDSGNTIYF. The CDR3 DNA sequence: TGTGCCAGCAGCCCTGCGCCCAGGGGGGGGGACTCTGGAAACACCATATATTTT. This chain joins TRBV5-6 and TRBJ1-3; the match to TRBD1 covers 7 bases. J was trimmed by 0 bases and V by 4 bases; bases with no gene match: 13. The germline V gene has CDR1 SGHDT and CDR2 YYEEEE. This CDR3 contains 18 residues.

The chain has TRBV18 and TRBJ1-6; D may be TRBD1 (5 bases). Trimming removed 3 bases from V and 3 bases from J, with 9 bases in between. The germline V gene encodes CDR1 KGHSH and CDR2 LQKENI. The CDR3 contains 15 residues. CDR3 nucleotides: TGTGCCAGCTCACCGGGCGGGGGCTATAATTCACCCCTCCACTTT. This gives the protein CASSPGGGYNSPLHF.

DNA of the CDR3: TGTGCCAGCAGTTGGGCACGGAAGAGGGATGAAAAACTGTTTTTT. Its protein is CASSWARKRDEKLFF. The J gene is TRBJ1-4, the V gene TRBV6-1; D remains ambiguous. CDR3 length: 15 amino acids. The germline V and J ends were trimmed by 5 bases and 6 bases, with 16 bases remaining between them. In germline, CDR1 is MNHNS, CDR2 SASEGT.

This rearrangement joins TRBV29-1 to TRBJ2-1; D remains ambiguous. CDR3 length: 14 residues. Germline V CDR1 and CDR2: SQVTM, ANQGSEA. Trimming stripped 3 bases from V and 0 bases from J, with 9 bases between. CDR3 region: CSVEFFRSYNEQFF. The CDR3 DNA sequence: TGCAGCGTTGAGTTCTTCCGCTCCTACAATGAGCAGTTCTTC.

The J gene is TRBJ2-3, the V gene TRBV9, with 13 bases lining up with TRBD2. Germline-derived CDR1 and CDR2 are SGDLS and YYNGEE. CDR3 length: 18 residues. J was trimmed by 6 bases and V by 0 bases; bases with no gene match: 10. In DNA form, the CDR3 reads TGTGCCAGCAGCGTAGAGGCAGGACTAGCGGGGGCAGGGGATACGCAGTATTTT. Its translation: CASSVEAGLAGAGDTQYF.

The chain uses TRBV15 and TRBJ1-5, with D possibly matching TRBD1 (5 bases). The V and J ends lost 2 bases and 4 bases respectively, with 21 bases between them. This CDR3 has 18 amino acids. Germline V CDR1 and CDR2: LNHNV, YYDKDF (reference sequence). In nucleotides, the CDR3 is TGTGCCACCAGCAGAACCCTGGGCGGGGGAGATAAGAATCAGCCCCAGCATTTT. Amino acids: CATSRTLGGGDKNQPQHF.

The chain uses TRBV11-3 and TRBJ1-2, with 7 bases fitting TRBD1. This CDR3 contains 14 residues. The V gene's germline CDR1 is SGHNT and CDR2 YENEEA. V shed 5 bases, J shed 6 bases, and the junction held 9 bases outside the gene matches. The DNA of the CDR3 is TGTGCCAGCAGCCAAGGGGGCGCCGTAGATGGCTACACCTTC. Encoded protein: CASSQGGAVDGYTF.

V is TRBV5-6 and J is TRBJ1-2, with D possibly TRBD1 on 6 matching bases. Germline V gene data show CDR1 as SGHDT and CDR2 as YYEEEE. Trimming pared 2 bases from V and 6 bases from J, leaving 11 bases between. CDR3 length equals 13 residues. This chain's CDR3 is CASSFTGNNGYTF. The CDR3 region has the DNA TGTGCCAGCAGCTTCACAGGGAATAATGGCTACACCTTC.

This clone was recorded only once. The same CDR3 is also encoded by other DNA sequences in this sample. The chain recombines TRBV30 with TRBJ2-6; the match to TRBD2 covers 12 bases. Germline V gene data show CDR1 as GTSNPN and CDR2 as SVGIG (reference sequence). The CDR3 runs 16 residues. The trim removed 7 bases at V and 4 bases at J, leaving 8 bases unmatched. In DNA form, the CDR3 reads TGTGCCTTAGATCTAGCGGGGGGGGCCGGGGCCAACGTCCTGACTTTC. Its protein product is CALDLAGGAGANVLTF. The whole variable domain, remainder taken from reference TRBV30 and TRBJ2-6, is SQTIHQWPATLVQPVGSPLSLECTVEGTSNPNLYWYRQAAGRGLQLLFYSVGIGQISSEVPQNLSASRPQDRQFILSSKKLLLSDSGFYLCALDLAGGAGANVLTFGAGSRLTVL.

This chain connects TRBV2 to TRBJ2-5, with TRBD1 matching 9 bases. CDR3 length: 14 amino acids. The J segment lost 5 bases and the V segment lost 6 bases, leaving 7 bases of the junction unmatched. The germline V gene has CDR1 SNHLY and CDR2 FYNNEI. The DNA of the CDR3 is TGTGCCAGCAGGGCCAGGACAGGGGTGGAGACCCAGTACTTC. This codes for CASRARTGVETQYF.

The chain has TRBV5-4 and TRBJ1-2; 7 bases are shared with TRBD1. There are 14 residues in the CDR3. V gave up 1 base and J gave up 4 bases; unmatched junction bases: 4. Germline CDR1 and CDR2: SGHNT and YYREEE (reference sequence). The CDR3 coding sequence is TGTGCCAGCAGCTTGAAGGGACAGCGCTATGGCTACACCTTC. This codes for CASSLKGQRYGYTF.

This sequence joins TRBV28 and TRBJ2-7; tentative D call: TRBD1 (6 bases). The CDR3 consists of 13 residues. CDR1 and CDR2 (germline): MDHEN, SYDVKM. The ends were cut back, 7 bases at V and 1 base at J, with 11 bases in the middle. For the CDR3, the DNA is TGTGCCAGCACTACAGGGTTTTCCTACGAGCAGTACTTC. Amino acids: CASTTGFSYEQYF.

The chain combines TRBV21-1 with TRBJ1-1; TRBD1, the table's D call, was not compared with the DNA. TRBV21-1 constitutes a pseudogene. CDR3 length: 16 amino acids. CDR3 DNA: TGTGCCAGCAGCCATTTTCCGGGACAGGGGGCCACTGAAGCTTTCTTT. This encodes CASSHFPGQGATEAFF.

There are a few counts of this clone. The chain employs TRBV6-5 and TRBJ1-6; TRBD1 is a possible D gene (5 bases). V was clipped by 6 bases and J by 7 bases, with 13 bases between them. In germline, CDR1 is MNHEY, CDR2 SVGAGI. This CDR3 spans 14 amino acids. CDR3 coding DNA: TGTGCCAGCAGGATCCGGGACGTAAATTCACCCCTCCACTTT. Its protein product is CASRIRDVNSPLHF.

This clone was counted only a few times. The rearrangement links TRBV19 to TRBJ1-6; 8 bases agree with TRBD1. CDR1 and CDR2 (germline): LNHDA, SQIVND (reference sequence). CDR3 length: 14 amino acids. With V trimmed by 6 bases and J by 5 bases, 3 bases remained unmatched. The CDR3 region has the DNA TGTGCCAGTAGGACAGGGGAGAATAATTCACCCCTCCACTTT. Translated, it gives CASRTGENNSPLHF.

V and J are TRBV28 and TRBJ1-1; maybe TRBD1 (5 bases). The V gene's germline CDR1 is MDHEN and CDR2 SYDVKM. Trimming cost V 1 base and J 4 bases, with 7 bases left between them. The CDR3 contains 13 residues. CDR3 loop: CASSLFGATEAFF. The CDR3 region has the DNA TGTGCCAGCAGTTTATTCGGGGCCACTGAAGCTTTCTTT.

The V gene is TRBV7-2, the J gene TRBJ2-7; D ambiguous. Germline CDR1 is SGHTA and CDR2 is FQGNSA. V lost 1 base and J lost 6, with 13 bases in between. CDR3 length: 14 amino acids. The CDR3 loop is CASSLGPGASEQYF. CDR3 in DNA: TGTGCCAGCAGCTTAGGGCCAGGAGCCTCCGAGCAGTACTTC.

This chain links TRBV7-2 with TRBJ1-2, with 9 bases matching TRBD1. There are 16 residues in the CDR3. The germline CDR1 and CDR2 sequences are SGHTA and FQGNSA. Trimming cost V 3 bases and J 7 bases; bases outside gene matches: 12. The CDR3 here is CASSFQPGTGKFGYTF. The DNA of the CDR3 is TGTGCCAGCAGCTTTCAGCCTGGGACAGGGAAGTTTGGCTACACCTTC.

The rearrangement links TRBV7-9 to TRBJ1-1, with 7 bases aligning to TRBD1. The germline V gene encodes CDR1 SEHNR and CDR2 FQNEAQ (reference sequence). The ends lost 1 base at V and 8 bases at J; junction bases unmatched: 4. The CDR3 sequence is 13 residues long. The CDR3 DNA is TGTGCCAGCAGCTTAGATGGGACAGACGAAGCTTTCTTT. Protein sequence: CASSLDGTDEAFF.

The chain combines TRBV7-9 with TRBJ2-5, with D unresolved. CDR1 is SEHNR, CDR2 FQNEAQ, per germline (reference sequence). V shed 4 bases and J shed 6 bases, with 9 bases lying between them. The CDR3 has 12 residues. CDR3 sequence reads: CASSSPSQTQYF. CDR3 nucleotide sequence: TGTGCCAGCAGCTCCCCGAGTCAGACCCAGTACTTC.

This chain uses TRBV7-2 with TRBJ1-1; 11 nucleotides line up with TRBD1. V lost 4 bases, J lost 4 bases, and 5 bases stayed unmatched. The germline gives CDR1 SGHTA, CDR2 FQGNSA. The CDR3 has 15 amino acids. This CDR3 is CASSSEGTGGTEAFF. The CDR3 region has the DNA TGTGCCAGCAGCTCAGAAGGGACAGGGGGCACTGAAGCTTTCTTT.

The rearrangement links TRBV7-8 to TRBJ2-2; TRBD2 matches 15 bases. Germline V gene data show CDR1 as SGHVS and CDR2 as FQNEAQ. The ends lost 1 base at V and 2 bases at J; junction bases unmatched: 2. There are 18 residues in the CDR3. CDR3 amino acids: CASSLGTSGGANTGELFF. The CDR3 bases are TGTGCCAGCAGCTTAGGGACTAGCGGGGGGGCCAACACCGGGGAGCTGTTTTTT.

The V gene is TRBV7-2, the J gene TRBJ1-2, with 8 bases that match TRBD1. The trim removed 0 bases at V and 6 bases at J, leaving 6 bases unmatched. CDR3 length: 15 amino acids. Per the germline V gene, CDR1 is SGHTA and CDR2 is FQGNSA. The CDR3 bases are TGTGCCAGCAGCTTAGCCTCCAGGGGGCGGGATGGCTACACCTTC. As protein: CASSLASRGRDGYTF.

V is TRBV7-2 and J is TRBJ1-2, with 8 bases fitting TRBD1. The CDR3 totals 16 residues. CDR1 and CDR2 (germline): SGHTA, FQGNSA. Germline trimming cut 3 bases from V and 6 bases from J; bases unmatched to any gene: 12. CDR3 in DNA: TGTGCCAGCAGCTTCTCTCGGACAGGGAGCCAGGATGGCTACACCTTC. Amino acid sequence: CASSFSRTGSQDGYTF.

V gene TRBV6-5 combines with J gene TRBJ1-6; no reliable D call. Trimming stripped 9 bases from V and 10 bases from J, with 10 bases between. The V gene's germline CDR1 is MNHEY and CDR2 SVGAGI. This CDR3 is 11 amino acids long. CDR3 sequence: CARFPSSPLHF. The CDR3 DNA reads TGTGCCAGATTTCCTTCGTCACCCCTCCACTTT.

The DNA of the CDR3 is TGCGCCAGCAGCCAGGGTCTGGCAGGGTCCAACTATGGCTACACCTTC. It translates to CASSQGLAGSNYGYTF. The rearrangement links TRBV4-3 to TRBJ1-2; a possible D gene is TRBD1 (5 bases). The V end was cut by 3 bases, the J end by 2 bases, with 16 bases between. Germline V gives CDR1 LGHNA, CDR2 YSLEER. The CDR3 is 16 amino acids.

The chain recombines TRBV6-1 with TRBJ1-2; 9 bases align to TRBD1. V was pared by 6 bases and J by 2 bases, with 7 bases of the junction left unmatched. Germline CDR1 MNHNS, CDR2 SASEGT. The CDR3 contains 15 residues. CDR3 nucleotide sequence: TGTGCCAGCAGAGAACAGGGGGCGGTGAACTATGGCTACACCTTC. Its protein product is CASREQGAVNYGYTF.

This rearrangement joins TRBV14 to TRBJ2-7, with D perhaps matching TRBD2 (6 bases). Germline-derived CDR1 and CDR2 are SGHDN and FVKESK. This CDR3 has 14 amino acids. V lost 1 base and J lost 2, with 9 bases in between. The CDR3 here is CASSQAGETYEQYF. CDR3 in DNA: TGTGCCAGCAGCCAAGCGGGGGAGACCTACGAGCAGTACTTC.